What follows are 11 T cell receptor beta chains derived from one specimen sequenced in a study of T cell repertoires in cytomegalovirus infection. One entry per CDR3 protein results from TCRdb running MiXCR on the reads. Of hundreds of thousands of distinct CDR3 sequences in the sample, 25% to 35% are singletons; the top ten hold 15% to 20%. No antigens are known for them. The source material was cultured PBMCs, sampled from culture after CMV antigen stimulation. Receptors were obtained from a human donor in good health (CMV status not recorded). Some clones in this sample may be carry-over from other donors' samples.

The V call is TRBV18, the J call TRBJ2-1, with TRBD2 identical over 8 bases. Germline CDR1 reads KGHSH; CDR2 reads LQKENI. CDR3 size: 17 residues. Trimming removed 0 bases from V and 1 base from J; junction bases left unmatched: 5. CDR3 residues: CASSPPGAGGSYNEQFF. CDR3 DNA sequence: TGTGCCAGCTCACCACCGGGGGCGGGAGGTTCCTACAATGAGCAGTTCTTC.

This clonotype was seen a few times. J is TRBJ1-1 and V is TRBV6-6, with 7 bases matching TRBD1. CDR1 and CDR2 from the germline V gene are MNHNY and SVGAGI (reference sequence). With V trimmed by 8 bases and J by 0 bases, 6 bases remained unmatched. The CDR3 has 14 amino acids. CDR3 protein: CASGGQTLNTEAFF. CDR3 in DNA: TGTGCCAGCGGGGGACAGACCCTGAACACTGAAGCTTTCTTT.

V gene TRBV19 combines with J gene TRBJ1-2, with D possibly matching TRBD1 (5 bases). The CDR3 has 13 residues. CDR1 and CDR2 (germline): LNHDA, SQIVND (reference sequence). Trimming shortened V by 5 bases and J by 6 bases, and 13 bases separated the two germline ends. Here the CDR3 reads CASSGLLTDGYTF. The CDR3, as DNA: TGTGCCAGTAGTGGGCTATTGACAGATGGCTACACCTTC.

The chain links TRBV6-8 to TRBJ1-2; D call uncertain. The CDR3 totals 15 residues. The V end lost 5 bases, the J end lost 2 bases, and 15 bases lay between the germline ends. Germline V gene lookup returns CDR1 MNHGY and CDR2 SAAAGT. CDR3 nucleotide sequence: TGTGCCAGCAGTAATCCAGGCAGAGGAAACTATGGCTACACCTTC. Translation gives CASSNPGRGNYGYTF.

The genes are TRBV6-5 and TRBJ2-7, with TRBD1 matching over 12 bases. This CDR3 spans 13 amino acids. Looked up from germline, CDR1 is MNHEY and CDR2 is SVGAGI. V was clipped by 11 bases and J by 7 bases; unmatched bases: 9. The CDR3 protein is CAAVGTGGREQYF. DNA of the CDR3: TGTGCCGCCGTCGGGACAGGGGGCCGGGAGCAGTACTTC.

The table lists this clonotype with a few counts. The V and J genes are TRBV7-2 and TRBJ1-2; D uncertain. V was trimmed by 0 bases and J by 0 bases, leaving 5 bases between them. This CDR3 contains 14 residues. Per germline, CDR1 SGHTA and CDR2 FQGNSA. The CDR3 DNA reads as TGTGCCAGCAGCTTAGCCACAGCTAACTATGGCTACACCTTC. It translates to CASSLATANYGYTF.

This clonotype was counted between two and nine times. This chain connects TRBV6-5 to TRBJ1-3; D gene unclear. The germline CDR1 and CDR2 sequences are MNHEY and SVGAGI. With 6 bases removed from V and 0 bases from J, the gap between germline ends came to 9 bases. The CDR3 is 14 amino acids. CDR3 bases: TGTGCCAGCAGGCCCCGGGGCTCTGGAAACACCATATATTTT. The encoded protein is CASRPRGSGNTIYF.

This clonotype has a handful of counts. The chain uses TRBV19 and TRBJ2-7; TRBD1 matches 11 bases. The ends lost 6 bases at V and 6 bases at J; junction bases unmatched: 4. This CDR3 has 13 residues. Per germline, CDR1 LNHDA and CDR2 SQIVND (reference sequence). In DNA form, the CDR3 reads TGTGCCAGTAGCCCCGGGACAGGGGGCGAGCAGTACGTC. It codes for CASSPGTGGEQYV.

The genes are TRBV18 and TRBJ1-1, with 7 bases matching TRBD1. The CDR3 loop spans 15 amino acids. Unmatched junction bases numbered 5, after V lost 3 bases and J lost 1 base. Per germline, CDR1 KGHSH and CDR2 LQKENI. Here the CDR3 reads CASSPLTGTNTEAFF. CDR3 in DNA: TGTGCCAGCTCACCCCTGACAGGGACGAACACTGAAGCTTTCTTT.

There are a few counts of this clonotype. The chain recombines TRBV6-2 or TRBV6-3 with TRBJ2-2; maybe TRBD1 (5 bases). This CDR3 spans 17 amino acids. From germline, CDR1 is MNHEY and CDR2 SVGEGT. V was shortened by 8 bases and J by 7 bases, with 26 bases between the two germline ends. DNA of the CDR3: TGTGCCAGCCTCCACAGACTCTTGACAGCCCCAGGCGGGGAGCTGTTTTTT. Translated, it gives CASLHRLLTAPGGELFF.

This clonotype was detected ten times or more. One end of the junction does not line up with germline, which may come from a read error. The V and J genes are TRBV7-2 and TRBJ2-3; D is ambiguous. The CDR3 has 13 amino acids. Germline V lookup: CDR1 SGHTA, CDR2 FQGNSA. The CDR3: CASSMLRARLDHF. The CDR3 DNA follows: TGTGCCAGCAGCATGCTCCGGGCCCGCCTGGATCATTTT.